This TCR beta chain is from a study of blood T cell repertoires in COVID-19. A Seattle source enrolled patients during active infection and followed them longitudinally. In the original workflow: Estimation of nucleated cell counts was performed using reference gene primer amplification. Produced via immunoSEQ multiplex PCR; TCRdb's table is partial and in-frame only. V and J calls and clone size follow that table, whereas D and trimming were derived from the DNA. The profile covers about 160,000 clones, with approximately 86% appearing a single time and less than 8% taken by the ten largest. This CDR3 is built from 14 residues. Trimming at V came to 4 bases and at J to 8 bases, leaving 5 bases not matched to a gene. The germline V gene has CDR1 SGHRS and CDR2 YFSETQ.

The sample taken for sequencing was peripheral blood. The sequence came from a man older than 75 with COVID-19, enrolled during active disease. The chain recombines TRBV5-1 with TRBJ1-6; TRBD1 matches 8 bases. The CDR3 is CASSQGATDSPLHF. DNA of the CDR3: TGCGCCAGCAGCCAGGGGGCAACGGATTCACCCCTCCACTTT.